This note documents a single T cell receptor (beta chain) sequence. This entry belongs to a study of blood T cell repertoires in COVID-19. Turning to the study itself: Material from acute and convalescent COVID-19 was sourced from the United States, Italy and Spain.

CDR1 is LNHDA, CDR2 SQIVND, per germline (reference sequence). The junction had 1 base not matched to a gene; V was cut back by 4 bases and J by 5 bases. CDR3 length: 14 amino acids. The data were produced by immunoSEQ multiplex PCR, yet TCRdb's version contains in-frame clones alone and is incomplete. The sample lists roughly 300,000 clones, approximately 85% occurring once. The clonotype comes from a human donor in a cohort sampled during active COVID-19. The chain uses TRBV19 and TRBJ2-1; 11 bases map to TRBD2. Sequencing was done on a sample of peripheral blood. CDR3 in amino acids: CASSKGLADNEQFF. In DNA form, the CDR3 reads TGTGCCAGTAGTAAGGGACTAGCGGACAATGAGCAGTTCTTC.